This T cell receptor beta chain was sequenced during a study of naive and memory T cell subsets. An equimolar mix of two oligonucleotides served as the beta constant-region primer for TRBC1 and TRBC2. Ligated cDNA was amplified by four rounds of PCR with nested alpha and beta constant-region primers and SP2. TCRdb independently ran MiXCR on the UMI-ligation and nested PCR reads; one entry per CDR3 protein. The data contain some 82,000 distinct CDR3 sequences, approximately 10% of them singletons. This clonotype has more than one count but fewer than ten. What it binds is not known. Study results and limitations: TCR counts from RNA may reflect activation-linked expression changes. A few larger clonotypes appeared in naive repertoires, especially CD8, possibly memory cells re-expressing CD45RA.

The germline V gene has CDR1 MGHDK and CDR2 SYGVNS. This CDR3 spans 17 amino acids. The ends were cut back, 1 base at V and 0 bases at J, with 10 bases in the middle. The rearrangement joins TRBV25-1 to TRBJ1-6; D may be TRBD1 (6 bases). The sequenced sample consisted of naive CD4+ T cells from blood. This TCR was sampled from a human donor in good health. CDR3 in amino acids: CASSELRGSSYNSPLHF. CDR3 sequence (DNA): TGTGCCAGCAGTGAATTAAGGGGGAGCTCCTATAATTCACCCCTCCACTTT.